This T cell receptor (beta chain) was identified in a study of T-cell reconstitution after alpha-beta-depleted transplantation in children. The CDR3 totals 15 residues. The V and J ends lost 3 bases and 5 bases, in that order; junction bases with no gene match: 6. Unique molecular identifiers were used in preparing the TCRbeta library. TCRdb redid the calling of the PCR reads with MiXCR, one entry per CDR3 protein. Of 500,000 to 600,000 distinct CDR3 sequences in the sample, about 30% were seen once. The sample consisted of PBMCs from the stem cell graft donor, taken from the stem cell graft. The rearrangement uses TRBV12-3 or TRBV12-4 and TRBJ1-4; 7 bases agree with TRBD1. The TCR was taken from a human donor who donated a stem cell graft to a child with aplastic anemia. The CDR3 is CASSFAGQRNEKLFF. The CDR3 DNA reads as TGTGCCAGCAGTTTTGCGGGACAGCGGAATGAAAAACTGTTTTTT.